This section outlines one T cell receptor beta chain sequence together with its context. The data originate from a study of blood T cell repertoires in COVID-19. Study as a whole: Samples came from the United States, Italy and Spain, spanning acute and convalescent COVID-19. The cDNA or gDNA used as material had been derived from T cells, B-cell-depleted T cells, or PBMCs.

The length of the CDR3 is 16 residues. Germline loops: CDR1 KGHSH, CDR2 LQKENI. The J segment lost 7 bases and the V segment lost 8 bases, leaving 16 bases of the junction unmatched. Patients of the Seattle cohort, enrolled during active infection, were followed longitudinally. Authors' processing steps: Quantification of nucleated cells was approximated via reference gene primer amplification. The repertoire was sequenced with immunoSEQ multiplex PCR; TCRdb's copy has only in-frame clones and lacks some. V, J and clone size reflect that table, while D and trimming were determined from the DNA. The table lists some 270,000 clones, 90% of them singletons, with 2.1% in the top ten.

The chain employs TRBV18 and TRBJ1-4; 7 bases align to TRBD1. Source material: peripheral blood. This sequence originates from a woman aged 55 to 70 with COVID-19, enrolled during active disease. The CDR3 DNA sequence: TGTGCCAGCGCGTCAGGGGGTATAAGCCGGAGTGAAAAACTGTTTTTT. Amino acid sequence: CASASGGISRSEKLFF. Full variable domain (missing parts from reference TRBV18 and TRBJ1-4): NAGVMQNPRHLVRRRGQEARLRCSPMKGHSHVYWYRQLPEEGLKFMVYLQKENIIDESGMPKERFSAEFPKEGPSILRIQQVVRGDSAAYFCASASGGISRSEKLFFGSGTQLSVL.